Listed below are T cell receptor beta chains from one sample, sequenced in a study of CD4 T cells in relation to SARS-CoV-2 and coronaviruses. Assay used: immunoSEQ multiplex PCR; TCRdb lists only in-frame clones, some missing. The table has some 65,000 clones, around 87% seen once. Sequencing was carried out using memory CD4+ T cells from PBMCs. Source of these receptors: a human donor in good health. Each CDR3 is given with its conserved first and last residue. The order of the fields is clone size, J gene, V gene, D gene, CDR3 protein, CDR3 DNA. D genes are given only for firm matches. Clone size appears in some rows only: once, few, many, or a class for an expanded clone.

NA | TRBJ2-7 | TRBV19 | TRBD1 | CASSIQGANYEQYF | TGTGCCAGTAGTATACAGGGGGCAAACTACGAGCAGTACTTC
NA | TRBJ2-1 | TRBV7-3 | TRBD1 | CASSSDRAAYNEQFF | TGTGCCAGCAGCTCGGACAGGGCGGCCTACAATGAGCAGTTCTTC
NA | TRBJ2-3 | TRBV10-3 | TRBD2 | CAIRRGGSGADTQYF | TGTGCCATCAGAAGGGGCGGGAGTGGGGCAGATACGCAGTATTTT
NA | TRBJ1-2 | TRBV5-1 | NA | CASSLTGPQGLGYTF | TGCGCCAGCAGCTTAACCGGGCCACAGGGCCTTGGCTACACCTTC
NA | TRBJ1-1 | TRBV19 | NA | CASSISTGLNTEAFF | TGTGCCAGTAGTATCTCCACCGGCTTGAACACTGAAGCTTTCTTT
once | TRBJ1-4 | TRBV27 | NA | CASSLLTGINEKLFF | TGTGCCAGCAGTTTACTCACAGGGATCAATGAAAAACTGTTTTTT
NA | TRBJ1-2 | TRBV7-9 | TRBD1 | CASSLRQGGDYGYTF | TGTGCCAGCAGCTTAAGACAGGGTGGTGACTATGGCTACACCTTC
NA | TRBJ2-1 | TRBV5-1 | TRBD2 | CASSPRTSGSPGEQFF | TGCGCCAGCAGCCCGAGGACTAGCGGATCCCCTGGTGAGCAGTTCTTC
NA | TRBJ2-1 | TRBV11-2 | NA | CASSSNRGGNEQFF | TGTGCCAGCAGCTCAAACAGGGGAGGGAATGAGCAGTTCTTC
NA | TRBJ2-3 | TRBV6-2/TRBV6-3 | NA | CASSQRGFSTDTQYF | TGTGCCAGCAGCCAGAGAGGGTTTAGCACAGATACGCAGTATTTT
NA | TRBJ2-7 | TRBV5-1 | TRBD2 | CASSQTSGGANLPQYF | TGCGCCAGCAGCCAGACTAGCGGGGGGGCCAATTTGCCGCAGTACTTC
NA | TRBJ2-1 | TRBV7-2 | TRBD2 | CASSLAGGTNEQFF | TGTGCCAGCAGTCTAGCGGGGGGAACCAATGAGCAGTTCTTC
few | TRBJ1-2 | TRBV19 | NA | CASSILAGLDYGYTF | TGTGCCAGTAGTATTCTGGCAGGTCTGGACTATGGCTACACCTTC
NA | TRBJ1-1 | TRBV13 | NA | CASSRRQSVAFF | TGTGCCAGCAGCCGGCGTCAGAGTGTAGCTTTCTTT
NA | TRBJ2-1 | TRBV19 | NA | CASSIQAYSYNEQFF | TGTGCCAGTAGTATCCAGGCGTACTCCTACAATGAGCAGTTCTTC
NA | TRBJ2-7 | TRBV5-1 | NA | CASSFSQDSYEQYF | TGCGCCAGCAGCTTCAGTCAGGACTCCTACGAGCAGTACTTC